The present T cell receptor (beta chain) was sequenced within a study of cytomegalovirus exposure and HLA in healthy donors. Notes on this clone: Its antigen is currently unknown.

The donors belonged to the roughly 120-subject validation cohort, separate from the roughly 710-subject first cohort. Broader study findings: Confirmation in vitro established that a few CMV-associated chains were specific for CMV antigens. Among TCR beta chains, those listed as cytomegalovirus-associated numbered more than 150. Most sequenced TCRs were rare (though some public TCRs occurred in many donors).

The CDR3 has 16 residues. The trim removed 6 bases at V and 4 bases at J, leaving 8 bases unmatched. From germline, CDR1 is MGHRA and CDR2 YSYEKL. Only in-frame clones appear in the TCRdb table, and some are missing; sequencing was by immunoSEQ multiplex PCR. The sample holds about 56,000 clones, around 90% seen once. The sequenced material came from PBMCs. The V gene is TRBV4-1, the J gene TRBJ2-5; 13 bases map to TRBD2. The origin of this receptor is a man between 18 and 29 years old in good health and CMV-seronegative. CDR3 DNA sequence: TGCGCCAGCAGAGCAACTAGCGGGAGGGCCCCAGAGACCCAGTACTTC. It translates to CASRATSGRAPETQYF.